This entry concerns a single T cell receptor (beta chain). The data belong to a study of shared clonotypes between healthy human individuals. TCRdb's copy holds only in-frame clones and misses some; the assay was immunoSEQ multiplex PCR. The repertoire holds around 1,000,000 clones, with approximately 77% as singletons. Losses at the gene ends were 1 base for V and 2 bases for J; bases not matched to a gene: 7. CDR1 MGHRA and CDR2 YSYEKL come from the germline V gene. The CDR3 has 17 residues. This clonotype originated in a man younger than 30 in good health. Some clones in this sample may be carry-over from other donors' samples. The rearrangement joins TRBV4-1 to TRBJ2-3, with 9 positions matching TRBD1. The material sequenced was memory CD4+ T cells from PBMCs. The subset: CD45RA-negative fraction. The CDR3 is CASSQGGQGLFTDTQYF. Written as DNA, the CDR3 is TGCGCCAGCAGCCAAGGGGGACAGGGCTTGTTCACAGATACGCAGTATTTT.